This T cell receptor (beta chain) was sequenced during a study of human T cells and chemical hapten exposure. Findings of the study overall: Alopecia affected the donors, so their immune response may differ from healthy people's.

Each CDR3 protein gets one entry after TCRdb re-called the RACE reads with MiXCR. The sample has more than 80,000 distinct CDR3 sequences, roughly an eighth seen once. Time point in this sample: pre-sensitization, week 0. Indicated treatment: therapeutic diphenylcyclopropenone sensitization with weekly scalp DPC. Researchers sampled blood before each patch test went on. The study extracted total RNA from unfractionated whole blood. Of note for this clonotype: What it recognizes is unknown.

This specimen consisted of whole blood, obtained in connection with sensitization to the hapten diphenylcyclopropenone (DPC). This clonotype was obtained from a woman aged 45-60 years with alopecia areata. Some clones in this sample may be carry-over from other donors' samples.

DNA of the CDR3: TGTGCCAGCAGCTCACGGACCGACGAGCAGTACTTC. Protein: CASSSRTDEQYF. The V gene is TRBV9, the J gene TRBJ2-7, with D hard to call. CDR1 and CDR2 (germline): SGDLS, YYNGEE. The CDR3 is 12 amino acids. The V gene lost 4 bases and the J gene lost 5 bases, with 10 bases spanning the gap.